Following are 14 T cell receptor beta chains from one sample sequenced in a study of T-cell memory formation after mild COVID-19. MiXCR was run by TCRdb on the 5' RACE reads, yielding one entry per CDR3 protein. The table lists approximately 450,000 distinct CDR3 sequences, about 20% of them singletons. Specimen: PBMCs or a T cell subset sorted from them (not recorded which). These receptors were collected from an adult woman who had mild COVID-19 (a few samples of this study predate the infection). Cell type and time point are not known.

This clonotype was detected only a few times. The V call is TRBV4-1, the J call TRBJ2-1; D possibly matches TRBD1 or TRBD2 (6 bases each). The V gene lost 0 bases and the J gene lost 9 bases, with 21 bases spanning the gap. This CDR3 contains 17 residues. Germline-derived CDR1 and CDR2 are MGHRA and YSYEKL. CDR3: CASSQDRAQGGSGEQFF. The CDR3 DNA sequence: TGCGCCAGCAGCCAAGATCGGGCGCAAGGGGGGTCTGGTGAGCAGTTCTTC.

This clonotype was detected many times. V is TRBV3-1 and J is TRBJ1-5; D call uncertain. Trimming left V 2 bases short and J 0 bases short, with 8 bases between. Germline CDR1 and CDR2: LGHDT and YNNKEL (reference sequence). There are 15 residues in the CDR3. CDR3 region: CASSQYGSSNQPQHF. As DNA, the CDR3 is TGTGCCAGCAGCCAATACGGCAGTAGCAATCAGCCCCAGCATTTT.

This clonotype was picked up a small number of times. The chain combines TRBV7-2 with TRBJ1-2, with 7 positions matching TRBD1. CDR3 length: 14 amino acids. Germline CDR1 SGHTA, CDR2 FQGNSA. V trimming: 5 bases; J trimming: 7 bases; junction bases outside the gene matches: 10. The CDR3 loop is CASSQTGIRLGYTF. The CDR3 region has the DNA TGTGCCAGCAGCCAGACAGGGATCCGTCTTGGCTACACCTTC.

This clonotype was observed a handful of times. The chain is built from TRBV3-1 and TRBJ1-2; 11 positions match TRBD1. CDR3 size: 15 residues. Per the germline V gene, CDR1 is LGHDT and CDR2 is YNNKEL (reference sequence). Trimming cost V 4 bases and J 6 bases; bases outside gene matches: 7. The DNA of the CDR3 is TGTGCCAGCAGCCGACGGACAGGGGGCATCGATGGCTACACCTTC. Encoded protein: CASSRRTGGIDGYTF. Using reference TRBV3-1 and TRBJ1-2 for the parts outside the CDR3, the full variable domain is DTAVSQTPKYLVTQMGNDKSIKCEQNLGHDTMYWYKQDSKKFLKIMFSYNNKELIINETVPNRFSPKSPDKAHLNLHINSLELGDSAVYFCASSRRTGGIDGYTFGSGTRLTVV.

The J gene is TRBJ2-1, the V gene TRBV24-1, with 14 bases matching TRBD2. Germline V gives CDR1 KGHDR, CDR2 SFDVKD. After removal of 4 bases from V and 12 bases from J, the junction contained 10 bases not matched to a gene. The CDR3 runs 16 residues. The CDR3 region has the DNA TGTGCCACCAGTGAGTCCGGGACTAGCGGGAGTAGGGGGCAGTTCTTC. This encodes CATSESGTSGSRGQFF.

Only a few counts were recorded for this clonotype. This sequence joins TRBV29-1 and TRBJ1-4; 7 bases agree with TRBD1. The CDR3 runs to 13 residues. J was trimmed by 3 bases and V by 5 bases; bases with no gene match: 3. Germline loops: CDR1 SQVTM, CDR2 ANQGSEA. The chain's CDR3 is CSVHQGANEKLFF. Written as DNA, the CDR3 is TGCAGCGTTCATCAGGGGGCTAATGAAAAACTGTTTTTT.

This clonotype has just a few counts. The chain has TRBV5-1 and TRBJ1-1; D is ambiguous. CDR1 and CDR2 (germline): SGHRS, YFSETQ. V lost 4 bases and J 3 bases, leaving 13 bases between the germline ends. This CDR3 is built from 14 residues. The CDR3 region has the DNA TGCGCCAGCAGCCGACGGACGGGAGACACTGAAGCTTTCTTT. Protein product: CASSRRTGDTEAFF.

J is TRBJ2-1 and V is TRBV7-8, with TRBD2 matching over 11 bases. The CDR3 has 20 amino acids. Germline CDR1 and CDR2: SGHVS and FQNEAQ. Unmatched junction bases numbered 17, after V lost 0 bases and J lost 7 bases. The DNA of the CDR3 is TGTGCCAGCAGCTTAGCGCAAATACTAGCGGGGGTCAAATTGGTTAATGAGCAGTTCTTC. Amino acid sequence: CASSLAQILAGVKLVNEQFF.

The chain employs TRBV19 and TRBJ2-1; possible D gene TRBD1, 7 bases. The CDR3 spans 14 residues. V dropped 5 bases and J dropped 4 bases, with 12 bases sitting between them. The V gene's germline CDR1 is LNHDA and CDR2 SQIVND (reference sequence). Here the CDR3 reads CASSWRGQYNEQFF. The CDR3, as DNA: TGTGCCAGTAGTTGGAGGGGGCAATACAATGAGCAGTTCTTC.

CDR3 in amino acids: CATSRPSGGPDPTDTQYF. The CDR3 DNA reads TGTGCCACCAGCAGGCCTAGCGGGGGGCCTGACCCCACAGATACGCAGTATTTT. This chain joins TRBV15 and TRBJ2-3, with 11 bases identical to TRBD2. CDR1 is LNHNV and CDR2 is YYDKDF in the germline V gene (reference sequence). The ends lost 3 bases at V and 2 bases at J; junction bases unmatched: 10. CDR3 length: 18 residues.

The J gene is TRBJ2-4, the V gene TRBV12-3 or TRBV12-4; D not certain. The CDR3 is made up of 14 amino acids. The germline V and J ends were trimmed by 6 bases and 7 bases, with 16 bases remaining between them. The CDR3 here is CASRKDVGYNIQYF. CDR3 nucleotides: TGTGCCAGCAGGAAAGATGTGGGGTACAACATTCAGTACTTC.

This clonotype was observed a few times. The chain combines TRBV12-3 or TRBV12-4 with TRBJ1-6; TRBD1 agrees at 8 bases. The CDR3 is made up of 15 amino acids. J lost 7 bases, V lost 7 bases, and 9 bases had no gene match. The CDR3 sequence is CASTMAGGHNSPLHF. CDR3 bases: TGTGCCAGCACCATGGCAGGGGGCCACAATTCACCCCTCCACTTT.

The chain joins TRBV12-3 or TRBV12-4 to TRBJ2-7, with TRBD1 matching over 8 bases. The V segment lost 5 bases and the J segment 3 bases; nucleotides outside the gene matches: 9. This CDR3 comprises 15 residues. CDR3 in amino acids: CASSDRGSLDYEQYF. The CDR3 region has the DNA TGTGCCAGCAGTGACAGGGGCTCTTTGGACTACGAGCAGTACTTC.

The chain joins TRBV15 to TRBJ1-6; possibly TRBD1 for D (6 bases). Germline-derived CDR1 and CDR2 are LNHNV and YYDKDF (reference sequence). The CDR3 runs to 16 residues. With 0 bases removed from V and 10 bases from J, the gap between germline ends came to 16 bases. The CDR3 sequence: CATSRERAGVGSPLHF. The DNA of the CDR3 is TGTGCCACCAGCAGAGAACGGGCAGGGGTAGGGTCACCCCTCCACTTT.